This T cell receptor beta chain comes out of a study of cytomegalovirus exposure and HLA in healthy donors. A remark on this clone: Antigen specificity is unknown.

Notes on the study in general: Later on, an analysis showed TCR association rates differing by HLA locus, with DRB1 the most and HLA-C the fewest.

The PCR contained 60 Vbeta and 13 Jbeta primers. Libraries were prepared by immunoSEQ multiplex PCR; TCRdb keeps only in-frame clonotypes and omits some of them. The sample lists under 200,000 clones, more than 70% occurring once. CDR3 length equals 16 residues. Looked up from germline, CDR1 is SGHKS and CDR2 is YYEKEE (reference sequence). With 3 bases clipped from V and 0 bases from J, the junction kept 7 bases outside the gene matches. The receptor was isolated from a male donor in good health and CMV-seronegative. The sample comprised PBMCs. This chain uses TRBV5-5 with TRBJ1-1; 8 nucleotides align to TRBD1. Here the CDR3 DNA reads TGTGCCAGCAGCTCCACAGGGGGGGCTTTGAACACTGAAGCTTTCTTT. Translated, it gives CASSSTGGALNTEAFF.